A single sample gave rise to the 29 T cell receptor beta chains below, sequenced in a study of blood T cell repertoires in COVID-19. Assay used: immunoSEQ multiplex PCR; TCRdb lists only in-frame clones, some missing. The repertoire holds around 320,000 clones, with approximately 89% as singletons. Sequenced sample: peripheral blood. Source of these receptors: a woman aged 25-40 years with COVID-19, enrolled during active disease.

V usage is TRBV24-1 and J usage is TRBJ2-2; 8 bases line up with TRBD2. CDR1 is KGHDR and CDR2 is SFDVKD in the germline V gene. CDR3 size: 18 residues. Trimming removed 2 bases from V and 4 bases from J; junction bases left unmatched: 11. CDR3 region: CATSDSRGSAGGTGELFF. The CDR3 nucleotides read TGTGCCACCAGTGATTCGCGCGGGTCGGCGGGGGGCACCGGGGAGCTGTTTTTT.

The chain joins TRBV6-5 to TRBJ1-1; D gene unclear. This CDR3 has 13 amino acids. Trimming pared 6 bases from V and 1 base from J, leaving 9 bases between. Germline loops: CDR1 MNHEY, CDR2 SVGAGI. The CDR3 nucleotides read TGTGCCAGCAGCCAAGCGAGGAACACTGAAGCTTTCTTT. It translates to CASSQARNTEAFF.

The V gene is TRBV3-1 (or the pseudogene TRBV3-2), the J gene TRBJ1-2; D remains ambiguous. The CDR3 totals 12 residues. The germline V and J ends were trimmed by 2 bases and 6 bases, with 7 bases remaining between them. CDR1 is LGHDT and CDR2 is YNNKEL in the germline V gene (reference sequence). The CDR3 DNA follows: TGTGCCAGCAGCCAAATCCGTGATGGCTACACCTTC. Amino acid sequence: CASSQIRDGYTF.

This chain uses TRBV5-6 with TRBJ1-6, with a weak D call TRBD1 (5 bases). CDR3 length: 13 amino acids. Trimming cost V 4 bases and J 15 bases, with 17 bases left between them. The V gene's germline CDR1 is SGHDT and CDR2 YYEEEE. The CDR3 sequence is CASSLGQALGLHF. Written as DNA, the CDR3 is TGTGCCAGCAGCCTAGGACAAGCTCTGGGCCTCCACTTT.

V and J are TRBV20-1 and TRBJ2-1; D ambiguous. The length of the CDR3 is 11 residues. Per the germline V gene, CDR1 is DFQATT and CDR2 is SNEGSKA (reference sequence). Trimming cost V 7 bases and J 10 bases, with 14 bases left between them. The CDR3 DNA sequence: TGCAGTGGGGCCAACCGTCGGGAGCAGTTCTTC. Its protein product is CSGANRREQFF.

This chain links TRBV7-2 with TRBJ2-7, with D maybe TRBD2 (6 bases). The V gene's germline CDR1 is SGHTA and CDR2 FQGNSA. The CDR3 spans 13 residues. The V and J ends lost 2 bases and 6 bases respectively, with 11 bases between them. CDR3 protein: CASSLRRGSEQYF. The CDR3 nucleotides read TGTGCCAGCAGCTTAAGGCGGGGATCCGAGCAGTACTTC. The variable domain in full, with the rest retrieved from reference TRBV7-2 and TRBJ2-7, is GAGVSQSPSNKVTEKGKDVELRCDPISGHTALYWYRQSLGQGLEFLIYFQGNSAPDKSGLPSDRFSAERTGGSVSTLTIQRTQQEDSAVYLCASSLRRGSEQYFGPGTRLTVT.

This clone was seen once. V and J are TRBV28 and TRBJ1-4; possible D gene TRBD1, 5 bases. V was trimmed by 3 bases and J by 0 bases, leaving 14 bases between them. Germline CDR1 is MDHEN and CDR2 is SYDVKM. The CDR3 totals 17 residues. CDR3 amino acids: CASSFRAGITTNEKLFF. The DNA of the CDR3 is TGTGCCAGCAGTTTCCGGGCAGGGATTACAACTAATGAAAAACTGTTTTTT.

The rearrangement uses TRBV29-1 and TRBJ1-1; D is possibly TRBD1 (5 bases). This CDR3 is 13 amino acids long. Germline CDR1 SQVTM, CDR2 ANQGSEA. V was trimmed by 4 bases and J by 1 base, leaving 10 bases between them. CDR3 region: CSVVGGENTEAFF. The CDR3 region has the DNA TGCAGCGTTGTCGGAGGGGAGAACACTGAAGCTTTCTTT. Supplemented by reference TRBV29-1 and TRBJ1-1, the full variable domain reads SAVISQKPSRDICQRGTSLTIQCQVDSQVTMMFWYRQQPGQSLTLIATANQGSEATYESGFVIDKFPISRPNLTFSTLTVSNMSPEDSSIYLCSVVGGENTEAFFGQGTRLTVV.

The chain links TRBV28 to TRBJ1-2; tentatively, D is TRBD1 (5 bases). The CDR3 loop spans 12 amino acids. The V end lost 7 bases, the J end lost 8 bases, and 14 bases lay between the germline ends. The germline V gene encodes CDR1 MDHEN and CDR2 SYDVKM. CDR3 coding DNA: TGTGCCAGCAAGATTGGGGGGGGAGGCTACACCTTC. This translates into CASKIGGGGYTF.

The chain joins TRBV4-2 to TRBJ1-4, with 9 bases lining up with TRBD1. Germline V lookup: CDR1 LGHNA, CDR2 YNFKEQ. The ends lost 4 bases at V and 2 bases at J; junction bases unmatched: 5. The CDR3 sequence is 16 residues long. The chain's CDR3 is CASSRGQGSTNEKLFF. The CDR3 DNA sequence: TGTGCCAGCAGCCGGGGACAGGGTTCGACTAATGAAAAACTGTTTTTT.

V is TRBV15 and J is TRBJ1-6, with TRBD1 as a possible D gene (6 bases). Germline CDR1 reads LNHNV; CDR2 reads YYDKDF (reference sequence). The CDR3 runs to 15 residues. Trimming shortened V by 5 bases and J by 9 bases, and 17 bases separated the two germline ends. CDR3 coding DNA: TGTGCCACCAGCTCCGCAGATAGGGGGGGTTCACCCCTCCACTTT. Encoded protein: CATSSADRGGSPLHF.

In DNA, the CDR3 is TGCAGCGTTCCCCCGAGTGCTAACTATGGCTACACCTTC. Translating gives CSVPPSANYGYTF. This chain connects TRBV29-1 to TRBJ1-2; D ambiguous. The CDR3 is 13 amino acids. The V gene's germline CDR1 is SQVTM and CDR2 ANQGSEA. V lost 5 bases and J lost 0, with 10 bases in between.

This rearrangement joins TRBV5-1 to TRBJ1-1; D is possibly TRBD1 (5 bases). Germline assignment: CDR1 SGHRS and CDR2 YFSETQ. The V and J ends lost 4 bases and 3 bases respectively, with 16 bases between them. CDR3 length: 15 residues. The CDR3 loop is CASSPDRGGYTEAFF. The CDR3 DNA reads TGCGCCAGCAGCCCCGACCGCGGGGGGTACACTGAAGCTTTCTTT.

The gene calls are TRBV6-5 and TRBJ2-7; D call uncertain. This CDR3 has 12 residues. Trimming left V 6 bases short and J 4 bases short, with 10 bases between. From germline, CDR1 is MNHEY and CDR2 SVGAGI. CDR3 nucleotides: TGTGCCAGCAGCCTCGACGGGTACGAGCAGTACTTC. Translation gives CASSLDGYEQYF.

The chain has TRBV3-1 (or the pseudogene TRBV3-2) and TRBJ2-1; D might be TRBD1 (7 bases). The V gene's germline CDR1 is LGHDT and CDR2 YNNKEL (reference sequence). The V and J ends lost 4 bases and 8 bases respectively, with 21 bases between them. The CDR3 extends over 16 amino acids. The chain's CDR3 is CASSRRGVIRRDEQFF. CDR3 in DNA: TGTGCCAGCAGCCGCAGGGGGGTTATCCGTCGGGATGAGCAGTTCTTC.

The gene calls are TRBV27 and TRBJ2-5; 9 bases line up with TRBD2. CDR1 MNHEY and CDR2 SMNVEV come from the germline V gene (reference sequence). The CDR3 sequence is 17 residues long. V was pared by 6 bases and J by 1 base, with 12 bases of the junction left unmatched. The CDR3 DNA is TGTGCCAGCAGCTCGACTAGCGGCCGAGGCCTCCAAGAGACCCAGTACTTC. Translating gives CASSSTSGRGLQETQYF.

The CDR3 DNA follows: TGTGCCAGCAGCCCAGACAGGGACGAGCAGTTCTTC. Translation: CASSPDRDEQFF. The chain couples TRBV7-8 to TRBJ2-1; TRBD1 matches at 7 bases. The CDR3 spans 12 residues. The trim removed 5 bases at V and 10 bases at J, leaving 5 bases unmatched. Germline CDR1 SGHVS, CDR2 FQNEAQ.

This chain links TRBV5-4 with TRBJ2-1; D is possibly TRBD2 (5 bases). This CDR3 region has 13 residues. V lost 4 bases, J lost 9 bases, and 14 bases lay in between. Germline CDR1 is SGHNT and CDR2 is YYREEE (reference sequence). CDR3 DNA sequence: TGTGCCAGCAGCCACTCAAGCGGACGTGAGCAGTTCTTC. Encoded protein: CASSHSSGREQFF.

CDR3 coding DNA: TGCGCCAGCAGCCCCAGGTGGAACACTGAAGCTTTCTTT. Translation gives CASSPRWNTEAFF. The rearrangement uses TRBV4-1 and TRBJ1-1, with D unclear. Trimming stripped 4 bases from V and 1 base from J, with 7 bases between. Per germline, CDR1 MGHRA and CDR2 YSYEKL. CDR3 length: 13 amino acids.

Written as DNA, the CDR3 is TGTGCCAGCAGCCACCCGACGTGGACAGGGGTAGGAAAGGAGCAGTTCTTC. It translates to CASSHPTWTGVGKEQFF. J is TRBJ2-1 and V is TRBV14, with 9 bases fitting TRBD1. From germline, CDR1 is SGHDN and CDR2 FVKESK. V was clipped by 3 bases and J by 10 bases; unmatched bases: 16. The CDR3 consists of 17 residues.

This chain connects TRBV30 to TRBJ1-6, with a weak D call TRBD1 (5 bases). Trimming took off 1 base at V and 2 bases at J, with 9 bases between the two ends. Germline values: CDR1 GTSNPN, CDR2 SVGIG (reference sequence). The CDR3 is 15 residues long. The CDR3, as DNA: TGTGCCTGGAGTGCCCCAGGGACCTATAATTCACCCCTCCACTTT. Translating gives CAWSAPGTYNSPLHF.

V and J are TRBV4-2 and TRBJ2-7; D ambiguous. Germline V gives CDR1 LGHNA, CDR2 YNFKEQ. The CDR3 covers 14 residues. V dropped 4 bases and J dropped 3 bases, with 13 bases sitting between them. CDR3 bases: TGTGCCAGCAGCCCCTTGAGGTACGGCTACGAGCAGTACTTC. It is translated as CASSPLRYGYEQYF.

The chain recombines TRBV11-2 with TRBJ2-7; TRBD1 agrees at 7 bases. CDR3 length: 15 amino acids. The germline V gene encodes CDR1 SGHAT and CDR2 FQNNGV. Trimming removed 4 bases from V and 3 bases from J; junction bases left unmatched: 9. CDR3 nucleotide sequence: TGTGCCAGCAGCTCCCCCGGGACAGCGATCTACGAGCAGTACTTC. Amino acids: CASSSPGTAIYEQYF.

The V call is TRBV4-1, the J call TRBJ1-5; 8 positions match TRBD1. This CDR3 region has 18 residues. J gave up 5 bases and V 2 bases, and 14 bases lay outside the gene matches. Germline values: CDR1 MGHRA, CDR2 YSYEKL. In DNA form, the CDR3 reads TGCGCCAGCAGCCAAATATATTCCGGGACAGGAGATGATCAGCCCCAGCATTTT. This gives the protein CASSQIYSGTGDDQPQHF.

The chain uses TRBV6-5 and TRBJ1-3; D not certain. The CDR3 is 14 residues long. Germline CDR1 MNHEY, CDR2 SVGAGI. V lost 2 bases and J lost 4, with 9 bases in between. The CDR3 is CASSYEGRGNTIYF. Written as DNA, the CDR3 is TGTGCCAGCAGTTACGAGGGCAGAGGAAACACCATATATTTT.

The rearrangement joins TRBV6-4 to TRBJ1-1; 7 nucleotides match TRBD1. The germline CDR1 and CDR2 sequences are MRHNA and SNTAGT. With 4 bases clipped from V and 5 bases from J, the junction kept 7 bases outside the gene matches. The CDR3 covers 14 residues. The CDR3 region has the DNA TGTGCCAGCAGTGCCAGGACAGGTGAGACTGAAGCTTTCTTT. Translated: CASSARTGETEAFF.

The gene calls are TRBV7-2 and TRBJ2-2; 10 bases map to TRBD2. There are 15 residues in the CDR3. Looked up from germline, CDR1 is SGHTA and CDR2 is FQGNSA. With V trimmed by 1 base and J by 8 bases, 4 bases remained unmatched. CDR3 in DNA: TGTGCCAGCAGCTTAGGGCTAGCGGGGGCTGGGGAGCTGTTTTTT. It specifies CASSLGLAGAGELFF.

The chain has TRBV24-1 and TRBJ1-5, with D possibly being TRBD1 (6 bases). This CDR3 spans 18 amino acids. Germline V gene lookup returns CDR1 KGHDR and CDR2 SFDVKD. V lost 5 bases and J lost 1, with 20 bases in between. The CDR3 here is CATSVPPFATGSNQPQHF. CDR3 nucleotide sequence: TGTGCCACCAGTGTTCCCCCTTTCGCGACAGGAAGCAATCAGCCCCAGCATTTT.

The V and J genes are TRBV29-1 and TRBJ1-1, with TRBD1 as a possible D gene (5 bases). The CDR3 totals 13 residues. From germline, CDR1 is SQVTM and CDR2 ANQGSEA. V lost 4 bases and J lost 0, with 9 bases in between. The DNA of the CDR3 is TGCAGCGTTGTCCAGGGAATGAACACTGAAGCTTTCTTT. It specifies CSVVQGMNTEAFF.